This T cell receptor (beta chain) was observed in a study of blood T cell repertoires in COVID-19 (dated by TCRdb to 2020 to 2022). As for the study more broadly: Samples covering the acute and convalescent phases of COVID-19 were provided by collaborators in the United States, Italy and Spain. The prospective study material was composed of cDNA or gDNA derived from T cells, B-cell-depleted T cells, or PBMCs. The dataset comprised deeply sampled blood TCRbeta repertoires from subjects exposed to, actively infected with, or recovered from COVID-19. The repertoires were made available in a free public database intended to serve as a resource for research on the immune response to SARS-CoV-2. Samples came from the ongoing ImmuneRACE study (first 160 participants) plus 1,254 subjects from 6 global collaborators. Nearly every sample came with metadata listing a de-identified subject ID, COVID-19 status, age in years and sex. Where available, HLA class I and class II types were taken from metadata supplied by the sample provider and were not determined by assay-based typing. Overall study results and their limits: Clinical and demographic metadata were provided uncurated, with the amount varying by source and participant.

As to this clone: Its antigen is still unknown. The sample holds no much larger clone one base away, and base qualities are not on file.

The collaborating institutions used their own protocols to collect whole blood in K2EDTA tubes. For TCRbeta analysis, collaborators shipped samples in one of three forms: frozen whole blood, isolated PBMCs, or DNA extracted from either of those sample types. The immunoSEQ Assay, a bias-controlled multiplex PCR, was used to amplify TCRbeta CDR3 regions from genomic DNA. The paper's processing steps were these. The number of nucleated cells in each sample was estimated by amplification of reference gene primers within the assay. To quantify the absolute abundance of each unique TCRbeta CDR3 rearrangement, sequence reads were collapsed and filtered. For each sample, productive Simpson clonality was calculated as the square root of Simpson's diversity index across productive rearrangements. Sourced from immuneACCESS, this table was stored by TCRdb with only in-frame sequences that have V and J called. A share of the clones is absent; for the studies checked, an unresolved V gene accounts for under half, and the remainder has no known explanation. That table furnishes V, J and clone size, whereas the DNA furnished D and trimming. A total of 200,000 to 250,000 clones appear in this sample, 88% of them only once. The ten largest clones add up to 2.5% to 3.5% of the sample.

Based on the germline V gene (reference sequence), the CDR1 and CDR2 sequences are SGHNT and YYREEE. The CDR3 contains 17 residues, cysteine and phenylalanine counted. Just CDR3 DNA is preserved here, 51 bases in frame from base 1. V and J are truncated by 5 bases and 0 bases respectively, leaving an intervening sequence of 19 bases. The sequence links TRBV5-4 to TRBJ2-3; the D segment could be TRBD2, given 5 matching bases. This clonotype was sampled from a woman aged 55 to 70 with acute or convalescent COVID-19. The sample taken for sequencing was peripheral blood. The CDR3 protein: CASSVLSQRISTDTQYF. The sequence in DNA is TGTGCCAGCAGTGTGTTATCCCAGCGGATTAGCACAGATACGCAGTATTTT.